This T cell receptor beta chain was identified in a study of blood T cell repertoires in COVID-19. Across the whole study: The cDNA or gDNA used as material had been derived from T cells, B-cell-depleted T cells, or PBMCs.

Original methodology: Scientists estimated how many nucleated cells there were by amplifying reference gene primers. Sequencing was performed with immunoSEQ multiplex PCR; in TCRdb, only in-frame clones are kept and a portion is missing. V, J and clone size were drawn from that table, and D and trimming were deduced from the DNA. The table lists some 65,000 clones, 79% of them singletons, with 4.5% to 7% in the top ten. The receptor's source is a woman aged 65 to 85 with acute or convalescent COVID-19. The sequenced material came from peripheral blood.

The CDR3 bases are TGCGCCAGCAGCCAATTACTCGGGACAGAGCCTAACTATGGCTACACCTTC. Translating gives CASSQLLGTEPNYGYTF. The chain recombines TRBV4-1 with TRBJ1-2; 7 bases are shared with TRBD1. This CDR3 region has 17 residues. CDR1 is MGHRA and CDR2 is YSYEKL in the germline V gene. Unmatched junction bases numbered 9, after V lost 2 bases and J lost 0 bases.